Listed below are T cell receptor beta chains from one sample, sequenced in a study of blood T cell repertoires in COVID-19. The data were produced by immunoSEQ multiplex PCR, yet TCRdb's version contains in-frame clones alone and is incomplete. The sample yields more than 150,000 clones, roughly nine tenths seen once. The sequenced sample consisted of peripheral blood. These receptors all stem from a woman in her 70s with acute or convalescent COVID-19. Both conserved end residues are part of each CDR3. The D gene is left open where the match is weak. Rows give clone size only sometimes, using once, few, many, or a class for an expanded clone.

>TRBV28|NA|14|NA|TRBJ1-1
TGTGCCAGCAGCTCCCGCGGGCTTAACACTGAAGCTTTCTTT
CASSSRGLNTEAFF
>TRBV20-1|once|11|NA|TRBJ2-5
TGCAGCCCCGACGGGCAAGAGACCCAGTACTTC
CSPDGQETQYF
>TRBV5-1|NA|16|TRBD1|TRBJ2-1
TGCGCCAGCAGCTTGACAGGGGAATGGTCCTACAATGAGCAGTTCTTC
CASSLTGEWSYNEQFF
>TRBV5-1|NA|14|NA|TRBJ2-3
TGCGCCAGCAGCCCCACAGGACCCACAGATACGCAGTATTTT
CASSPTGPTDTQYF
>TRBV3-1/TRBV3-2|NA|15|NA|TRBJ2-1
TGTGCCAGCAGCCACAATATCGACAACTACAATGAGCAGTTCTTC
CASSHNIDNYNEQFF
>TRBV4-2|NA|15|NA|TRBJ2-3
TGTGCCAGCAGCCAAGATCCCGGGGGATCAGATACGCAGTATTTT
CASSQDPGGSDTQYF
>TRBV19|NA|14|NA|TRBJ2-7
TGTGCCAGTACTTGGGGCAGGGGAACCTACGAGCAGTACTTC
CASTWGRGTYEQYF
>TRBV19|NA|14|TRBD1|TRBJ2-7
TGTGCCAGTAGTACCTGGGACAGGGTACGCGAGCAGTACTTC
CASSTWDRVREQYF
>TRBV19|many|16|TRBD1|TRBJ1-4
TGTGCCAGTAGTCCCCGACAGGGGCCGCGGGATGAAAAACTGTTTTTT
CASSPRQGPRDEKLFF
>TRBV18|NA|14|TRBD1|TRBJ1-1
TGTGCCAGCTCACCACCATTTGGGACAGTCGAAGCTTTCTTT
CASSPPFGTVEAFF
>TRBV11-2|NA|14|NA|TRBJ1-3
TGTGCCAGCAGTCCCCATGTCTCTGGAAACACCATATATTTT
CASSPHVSGNTIYF
>TRBV27|NA|15|NA|TRBJ1-6
TGTGCCAGCAGTTTATCGTGGCTCTCTAATTCACCCCTCCACTTT
CASSLSWLSNSPLHF
>TRBV7-9|NA|14|TRBD2|TRBJ2-5
TGTGCCAGCAGCCTAGCGGGGAGAGGAGAGACCCAGTACTTC
CASSLAGRGETQYF
>TRBV7-2|NA|14|TRBD1|TRBJ1-1
TGTGCCAGCAGCTTGCAGGGGGCGAACACTGAAGCTTTCTTT
CASSLQGANTEAFF
>TRBV7-2|NA|15|TRBD1|TRBJ1-2
TGTGCCAGCAGCTTCCGGACAGGGGGCTTAAATGGCTACACCTTC
CASSFRTGGLNGYTF
>TRBV30|NA|15|NA|TRBJ1-5
TGTGCCTGGAGTAAGGACGGACTCGCCAATCAGCCCCAGCATTTT
CAWSKDGLANQPQHF
>TRBV7-2|NA|15|NA|TRBJ2-3
TGTGCCAGCAGACTGGATCAGGGGCAAGGGAATACGCAGTATTTT
CASRLDQGQGNTQYF
>TRBV11-2|NA|15|NA|TRBJ2-2
TGTGCCAGCAGCTTAGCTTTAGGGGGCACCGGGGAGCTGTTTTTT
CASSLALGGTGELFF
>TRBV3-1/TRBV3-2|NA|19|NA|TRBJ1-6
TGTGCCAGCAGCCGCCGAGCCCCACAGCCCGGCTCCTATAATTCACCCCTCCACTTT
CASSRRAPQPGSYNSPLHF